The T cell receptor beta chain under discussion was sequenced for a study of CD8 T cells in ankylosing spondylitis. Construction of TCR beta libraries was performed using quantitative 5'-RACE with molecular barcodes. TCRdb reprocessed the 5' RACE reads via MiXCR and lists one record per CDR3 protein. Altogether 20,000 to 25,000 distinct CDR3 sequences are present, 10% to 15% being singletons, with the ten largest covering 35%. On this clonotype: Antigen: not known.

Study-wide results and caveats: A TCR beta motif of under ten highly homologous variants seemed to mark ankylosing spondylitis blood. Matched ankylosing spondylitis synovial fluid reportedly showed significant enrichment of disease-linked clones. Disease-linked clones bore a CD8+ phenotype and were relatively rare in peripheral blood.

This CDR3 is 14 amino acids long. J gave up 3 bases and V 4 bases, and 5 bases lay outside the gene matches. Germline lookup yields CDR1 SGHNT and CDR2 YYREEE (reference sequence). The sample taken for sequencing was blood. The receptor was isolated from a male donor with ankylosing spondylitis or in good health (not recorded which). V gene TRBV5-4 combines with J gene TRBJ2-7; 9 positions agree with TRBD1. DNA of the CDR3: TGTGCCAGCAGCAGACTGACAGGGGGCTACGAGCAGTACTTC. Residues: CASSRLTGGYEQYF.